The 8 T cell receptor beta chains below come from one sample, sequenced in a study of T cells in Graves' hyperthyroidism and ophthalmopathy. RNA transcripts provided the source from which TCR beta CDR3 regions were amplified. An initial round of RT-PCR targeting the TCR CDR3 relied on the HTBI primer set. TCRdb reprocessed the multiplex PCR reads via MiXCR and lists one record per CDR3 protein. Found here are over 400,000 distinct CDR3 sequences, under 15% of them singletons; the top ten hold around 13%. The sample was blood. These receptors came from a man in his late teens or twenties with Graves' ophthalmopathy.

The chain couples TRBV5-1 to TRBJ2-5; TRBD1 agrees at 8 bases. Germline CDR1 and CDR2: SGHRS and YFSETQ. J gave up 5 bases and V 2 bases, and 8 bases lay outside the gene matches. CDR3 length: 15 amino acids. The CDR3 is CASSFPGGSFETQYF. The CDR3 nucleotides are TGCGCCAGCAGCTTCCCAGGGGGCTCCTTCGAGACCCAGTACTTC.

The chain is built from TRBV27 and TRBJ1-4; TRBD1 might be the D (5 bases). Between the trimmed V and J ends, which lost 7 bases and 11 bases, there was a span of 23 bases. The V gene's germline CDR1 is MNHEY and CDR2 SMNVEV (reference sequence). CDR3 length: 15 residues. The CDR3 is CASTNEGVGRGKLFF. Written as DNA, the CDR3 is TGTGCCAGCACGAATGAAGGGGTTGGGCGGGGCAAACTGTTTTTT.

This clonotype has at least ten counts. CDR3 coding DNA: TGTGCCAGCAGTCACGGACAGGGGCACGAGCAGTACTTC. This codes for CASSHGQGHEQYF. The chain employs TRBV6-1 and TRBJ2-7, with TRBD1 matching 9 bases. V lost 5 bases to trimming and J lost 5 bases; unmatched junction nucleotides: 4. The CDR3 runs 13 residues. Germline assignment: CDR1 MNHNS and CDR2 SASEGT.

This clonotype turned up a few times. The rearrangement links TRBV14 to TRBJ2-7, with TRBD1 matching 7 bases. Germline assignment: CDR1 SGHDN and CDR2 FVKESK. The CDR3 contains 16 residues. V dropped 3 bases and J dropped 2; count of bases not matched to a gene: 10. The CDR3 region is CASSHQARGSPYEQYF. For the CDR3, the DNA is TGTGCCAGCAGCCATCAGGCCAGGGGGAGTCCCTACGAGCAGTACTTC.

There are many counts of this clonotype. The CDR3 DNA sequence: TGTGCCAGCATACCCTCTGGGGCCAACGTCCTGACTTTC. It specifies CASIPSGANVLTF. V gene TRBV12-3 or TRBV12-4 combines with J gene TRBJ2-6, with no clear D. The CDR3 covers 13 residues. V was shortened by 7 bases and J by 0 bases, with 4 bases between the two germline ends.

This clonotype came up a few times. The chain has TRBV7-3 and TRBJ2-2; TRBD2 agrees at 11 bases. The CDR3 loop spans 17 amino acids. Germline V gives CDR1 SGHTA, CDR2 FQGTGA. Germline trimming cut 2 bases from V and 2 bases from J; bases unmatched to any gene: 4. CDR3 region: CASSLRGTSGNTGELFF. CDR3 DNA: TGTGCCAGCAGCTTACGCGGGACTAGCGGTAACACCGGGGAGCTGTTTTTT. Full variable domain (remainder filled in from reference TRBV7-3 and TRBJ2-2): GAGVSQTPSNKVTEKGKYVELRCDPISGHTALYWYRQSLGQGPEFLIYFQGTGAADDSGLPNDRFFAVRPEGSVSTLKIQRTERGDSAVYLCASSLRGTSGNTGELFFGEGSRLTVL.

This clonotype showed up many times. The rearrangement joins TRBV3-1 to TRBJ1-2, with D possibly being TRBD1 (6 bases). V was pared by 0 bases and J by 3 bases, with 14 bases between. The CDR3 extends over 16 amino acids. CDR1 is LGHDT, CDR2 YNNKEL, per germline (reference sequence). The CDR3 bases are TGTGCCAGCAGCCAAGATCTCGGCAGGGGCTACTATGGCTACACCTTC. Translated: CASSQDLGRGYYGYTF.

This chain uses TRBV4-1 with TRBJ1-2; D perhaps matches TRBD1 (5 bases). V lost 2 bases, J lost 4 bases, and 17 bases lay in between. The CDR3 contains 16 residues. From germline, CDR1 is MGHRA and CDR2 YSYEKL. CDR3 coding DNA: TGCGCCAGCAGCCAAACCCGGTTCGGGGACCTCTATGGCTACACCTTC. It translates to CASSQTRFGDLYGYTF.